This TCR beta chain is drawn from a study of identical twins. Study-level findings and limits: Zero-insertion analyses were open to partial confounding by invariant MAIT and iNKT cells. For monozygotic twins, models underestimated out-of-frame TCR alpha sharing.

Comments on this clonotype: The antigen is not known.

In TCRdb, the 5' RACE reads were re-called with MiXCR into one record per CDR3 protein. This sample yields 450,000 to 650,000 distinct CDR3 sequences, of which approximately 14% are seen a single time; nearly 0.45% belongs to the top ten. This CDR3 comprises 13 residues. V was shortened by 4 bases and J by 4 bases, with 10 bases between the two germline ends. Germline values: CDR1 MNHNS, CDR2 SASEGT. The donor group consisted entirely of healthy Caucasians. This sample was shared with a second study, whose subject was yellow fever vaccine responses in identical twins.

This receptor was obtained from a woman aged 18-35 years in good health. Sample: CD4+ T cells sorted from blood. The rearrangement uses TRBV6-1 and TRBJ2-5; D might be TRBD1 or TRBD2, each matching 5 bases. CDR3 DNA sequence: TGTGCCAGCAGTGTATGGGACGGAGAGACCCAGTACTTC. Encoded protein: CASSVWDGETQYF.